The 7 T cell receptor beta chains below all came from one sample that was sequenced in a study of Ad26.COV2.S vaccination and SARS-CoV-2 variants (dated by TCRdb to about 2021). The sample's treatment or condition label, in plain terms: some 20 received Ad26.COV2.S at low or high dose, single or two shots; about five received placebo; per-sample allocation not given. Repertoires of vaccine and placebo recipients were sequenced from samples taken on day 63 after the first injection. Libraries were made using the immunoSEQ multiplex PCR assay. Entries here come from immuneACCESS through TCRdb and include only in-frame sequences with V and J called. Some clones fail to appear in such tables; in the studies checked, an unresolved V gene covers under half of the shortfall, and the cause of the remainder is unknown. For this sample the table gives 440,000 or so clones, of which about nine tenths were detected only once. The leading ten clones occupy roughly 4.3% of the sample.

The sample in question was peripheral blood, obtained in a trial of Ad26.COV2.S vaccine versus placebo. These receptors were obtained from a person aged 18 to 59 who received the Ad26.COV2.S COVID-19 vaccine or a placebo.

This clone was seen only a few times. This chain links TRBV10-1 with TRBJ2-7; 10 positions agree with TRBD2. This CDR3 is built from 17 residues. V trimming: 3 bases; J trimming: 2 bases; junction bases outside the gene matches: 10. Germline CDR1 WNHNN, CDR2 SYGVQD (reference sequence). The DNA of the CDR3 is TGCGCCAGCAGTGATGCTAGCGGGAGCCCATCCCCCTACGAGCAGTACTTC. Protein product: CASSDASGSPSPYEQYF.

This rearrangement joins TRBV9 to TRBJ2-7; 8 nucleotides match TRBD1. Trimming removed 7 bases from V and 2 bases from J; junction bases left unmatched: 8. CDR1 SGDLS and CDR2 YYNGEE come from the germline V gene. The CDR3 spans 14 residues. CDR3 sequence: CASSPTGDAYEQYF. Written as DNA, the CDR3 is TGTGCCAGCTCCCCGACAGGGGATGCCTACGAGCAGTACTTC.

The chain joins TRBV27 to TRBJ2-2, with D uncertain. The CDR3 runs 12 residues. Deletions cut 3 bases from V and 5 bases from J, with 4 bases between. Germline CDR1 MNHEY, CDR2 SMNVEV (reference sequence). The CDR3 DNA is TGTGCCAGCAGTTTTCGTACCGGGGAGCTGTTTTTT. This encodes CASSFRTGELFF.

The V call is TRBV5-1, the J call TRBJ2-1; D might be TRBD2 (6 bases). This CDR3 region has 14 residues. Deletions cut 2 bases from V and 3 bases from J, with 9 bases between. Germline-derived CDR1 and CDR2 are SGHRS and YFSETQ. The DNA of the CDR3 is TGCGCCAGCAGCTTCGGCGGGATCTACAATGAGCAGTTCTTC. This codes for CASSFGGIYNEQFF.

This clone has only one observation. The genes are TRBV19 and TRBJ1-5, with 8 bases lining up with TRBD1. Per germline, CDR1 LNHDA and CDR2 SQIVND (reference sequence). The CDR3 is made up of 20 amino acids. The ends lost 5 bases at V and 4 bases at J; junction bases unmatched: 22. Here the CDR3 reads CASSSQLGRTGSVNNQPQHF. The CDR3 DNA follows: TGTGCCAGTAGTTCACAACTCGGACGGACAGGGTCCGTGAATAATCAGCCCCAGCATTTT.

This clone showed up just once. This sequence joins TRBV21-1 and TRBJ2-5; no DNA check was done on the table's D call, TRBD1. TRBV21-1 is a recognized pseudogene. The CDR3 extends over 10 amino acids. CDR3 protein: CAGFSETQYF. The CDR3 DNA reads as TGTGCCGGCTTTTCGGAGACCCAGTACTTC.

The chain is built from TRBV7-2 and TRBJ2-5, with TRBD2 matching 10 bases. This CDR3 comprises 18 residues. Germline CDR1 SGHTA, CDR2 FQGNSA. The junction had 16 bases not matched to a gene; V was cut back by 7 bases and J by 2 bases. CDR3 residues: CASTPRGSGRGFQETQYF. In nucleotides, the CDR3 is TGTGCCAGCACCCCCCGGGGGAGCGGGAGGGGTTTTCAAGAGACCCAGTACTTC.